The present T cell receptor (beta chain) was sequenced within a study of cytomegalovirus exposure and HLA in healthy donors. Turning to the study itself: Roughly 89 million unique TCR sequences came from HLA-typed donors in an early release.

J was trimmed by 6 bases and V by 5 bases; bases with no gene match: 13. The germline V gene has CDR1 KGHSH and CDR2 LQKENI. This CDR3 contains 18 residues. Primers for the PCR totalled 60 Vbeta and 13 Jbeta. Using immunoSEQ multiplex PCR, the repertoire was profiled, and TCRdb retains in-frame clones only, with some absent. The data contain approximately 200,000 clones, roughly 79% of them singletons. On this clone: Its antigen remains unidentified.

Findings and limits, study-wide: The study recorded 160 or so TCR beta chains that were cytomegalovirus-associated. Three chains tied to CMV proved CMV antigen-specific in vitro.

The sample was PBMCs. The rearrangement links TRBV18 to TRBJ1-4; 12 bases are a match to TRBD1. The receptor was derived from a young man in good health and CMV-seronegative. CDR3 residues: CASSSYPPGQGADEKLFF. In DNA, the CDR3 is TGTGCCAGCTCATCCTACCCCCCGGGACAGGGGGCAGATGAAAAACTGTTTTTT.